This entry lists 7 T cell receptor beta chains sequenced from one sample in a study of blood T cell repertoires in COVID-19. The method was immunoSEQ multiplex PCR; TCRdb's version includes in-frame clones alone and lacks a portion of them. The table has about 130,000 clones, 75% to 90% seen once; the top ten hold 15% to 20%. The sequenced sample was peripheral blood. The source of these receptors is a woman between 50 and 59 years old who had recovered from COVID-19.

V is TRBV7-3 and J is TRBJ2-1, with 10 positions matching TRBD2. J gave up 8 bases and V 8 bases, and 9 bases lay outside the gene matches. The CDR3 totals 14 residues. Per the germline V gene, CDR1 is SGHTA and CDR2 is FQGTGA. CDR3 sequence: CASHPSGSRHEQFF. CDR3 sequence (DNA): TGTGCCAGCCACCCTAGCGGGAGCAGGCATGAGCAGTTCTTC.

The rearrangement joins TRBV7-8 to TRBJ2-7; maybe TRBD2 (6 bases). V was clipped by 5 bases and J by 2 bases, with 13 bases between them. This CDR3 is built from 14 residues. CDR1 SGHVS and CDR2 FQNEAQ come from the germline V gene. The CDR3 coding sequence is TGTGCCAGCAGCCACGGAGGGGCTACCTACGAGCAGTACTTC. Protein sequence: CASSHGGATYEQYF.

The V call is TRBV27, the J call TRBJ2-5, with 11 bases identical to TRBD2. The CDR3 is 16 residues long. The germline CDR1 and CDR2 sequences are MNHEY and SMNVEV (reference sequence). With 5 bases clipped from V and 4 bases from J, the junction kept 9 bases outside the gene matches. CDR3 residues: CASSRTLAGAAETQYF. In DNA, the CDR3 is TGTGCCAGCAGTCGAACACTAGCGGGAGCGGCAGAGACCCAGTACTTC.

The chain couples TRBV4-1 to TRBJ2-5; TRBD2 agrees at 9 bases. Germline V gene data show CDR1 as MGHRA and CDR2 as YSYEKL. Losses at the gene ends were 0 bases for V and 4 bases for J; bases not matched to a gene: 9. This CDR3 is built from 17 residues. The CDR3 here is CASSQDGQREVGETQYF. The CDR3 nucleotides read TGCGCCAGCAGCCAAGATGGCCAGCGGGAGGTTGGAGAGACCCAGTACTTC.

The chain carries TRBV5-3 and TRBJ1-6; no clear D gene. Being an ORF, TRBV5-3 has a function that is uncertain. The CDR3 is 13 amino acids. V was cut by 1 base and J by 10 bases, with 9 bases left in between. The CDR3: CARSLRYNSPLHF. CDR3 DNA sequence: TGTGCCAGAAGCTTGCGATACAACTCACCCCTCCACTTT.

The chain couples TRBV28 to TRBJ2-7, with a possible D match to TRBD2 (6 bases). V lost 7 bases, J lost 3 bases, and 16 bases lay in between. Germline CDR1 MDHEN, CDR2 SYDVKM. The CDR3 consists of 14 residues. The CDR3 sequence is CASTPTGTFYEQYF. The CDR3 bases are TGTGCCAGCACTCCCACCGGGACTTTCTACGAGCAGTACTTC.

This chain connects TRBV27 to TRBJ2-1; TRBD2 matches at 8 bases. Trimming took 4 bases from V and 2 from J; bases not matched to a gene: 7. The CDR3 is made up of 16 amino acids. Per the germline V gene, CDR1 is MNHEY and CDR2 is SMNVEV (reference sequence). The CDR3, as DNA: TGTGCCAGCAGTTCCCATAGCGGGGAAGCCTACAATGAGCAGTTCTTC. This sequence encodes CASSSHSGEAYNEQFF.